This T cell receptor (beta chain) was profiled in a study of T-cell memory formation after mild COVID-19. Broader study findings: Contracting clones localized mainly to CM and EM when CD4+ and mainly to EMRA when CD8+.

Germline-derived CDR1 and CDR2 are LNHDA and SQIVND (reference sequence). V lost 7 bases, J lost 6 bases, and 17 bases lay in between. This CDR3 comprises 14 residues. TCRdb re-called the 5' RACE reads with MiXCR, one entry per CDR3 protein. The sample carries roughly 48,000 distinct CDR3 sequences, roughly 27% recorded once. This clonotype was observed a handful of times. Antigen unknown. The genes are TRBV19 and TRBJ2-3, with D possibly matching TRBD2 (5 bases). This sequence originates from a man younger than 30 who had mild COVID-19 (a few samples of this study predate the infection). Cell type and time point are not known. Material for sequencing was PBMCs or a T cell subset sorted from them (not recorded which). The CDR3 DNA reads as TGTGCCAGTACCGACACAGCCGGGGTTGATACGCAGTATTTT. Protein sequence: CASTDTAGVDTQYF.